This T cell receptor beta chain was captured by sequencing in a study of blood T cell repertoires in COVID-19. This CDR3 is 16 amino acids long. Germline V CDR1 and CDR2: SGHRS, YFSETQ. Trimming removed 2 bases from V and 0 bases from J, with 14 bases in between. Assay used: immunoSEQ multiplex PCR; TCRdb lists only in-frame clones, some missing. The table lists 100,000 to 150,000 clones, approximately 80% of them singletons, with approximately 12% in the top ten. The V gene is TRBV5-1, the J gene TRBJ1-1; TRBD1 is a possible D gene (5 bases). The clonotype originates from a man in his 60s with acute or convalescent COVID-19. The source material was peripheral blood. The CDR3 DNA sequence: TGCGCCAGCAGCTTAACAGGAATCGACATGAACACTGAAGCTTTCTTT. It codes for CASSLTGIDMNTEAFF. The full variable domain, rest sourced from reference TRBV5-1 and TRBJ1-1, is KAGVTQTPRYLIKTRGQQVTLSCSPISGHRSVSWYQQTPGQGLQFLFEYFSETQRNKGNFPGRFSGRQFSNSRSEMNVSTLELGDSALYLCASSLTGIDMNTEAFFGQGTRLTVV.